This T cell receptor beta chain was obtained from a study of OX40 agonist ivuxolimab in advanced cancers. Assay: immunoSEQ multiplex PCR; the TCRdb copy retains only in-frame clones and omits some. This sample yields 35,000 or so clones, of which under 85% are seen a single time; 18% belongs to the top ten. The CDR3 covers 15 residues. CDR1 is MNHNS and CDR2 is SASEGT in the germline V gene. This TCR came from an adult with an advanced solid tumor such as melanoma, head and neck, liver or kidney cancer. The chain carries TRBV6-1 and TRBJ2-5; 8 bases agree with TRBD1. Matching the DNA end better, TRBJ2-7 makes the J call doubtful. Material: CD4+ or CD8+ T cells sorted from blood, obtained in a trial of the OX40 agonist ivuxolimab. CDR3 nucleotide sequence: TGTGCCAGCAGGGTAGGGACAGGACCCTCCTACGAGCAGTACTTC. The encoded protein is CASRVGTGPSYEQYF.